This TCR beta chain was captured in a study of OX40 agonist ivuxolimab in advanced cancers. Here immunoSEQ multiplex PCR was the method, and the copy in TCRdb shows in-frame clones only, minus some. Among 38,000 or so clones, about 89% were seen once, and the ten largest hold roughly 3.9%. CDR1 is MRHNA, CDR2 SNTAGT, per germline. This CDR3 comprises 14 residues. Trimming took 2 bases from V and 5 from J, leaving 10 bases between them. The chain is built from TRBV6-4 and TRBJ2-1; D might be TRBD1 (5 bases). This TCR was sampled from an adult with an advanced solid tumor such as melanoma, head and neck, liver or kidney cancer. The sequencing here drew on CD4+ or CD8+ T cells sorted from blood, taken in a trial of the OX40 agonist ivuxolimab. CDR3 sequence (DNA): TGTGCCAGCAGTGACGGGCAGGGCAACAATGAGCAGTTCTTC. Protein: CASSDGQGNNEQFF.